Below are 6 T cell receptor beta chains sequenced from a single sample in a study of blood T cell repertoires in COVID-19. Sequencing was performed with immunoSEQ multiplex PCR; in TCRdb, only in-frame clones are kept and a portion is missing. Here the sample spans around 160,000 clones, roughly 84% being singletons. Sequenced material: PBMCs or T cells enriched from blood (not recorded which). Every receptor here comes from a woman aged 50 to 60 who had been exposed to COVID-19.

The chain carries TRBV5-1 and TRBJ2-3; 9 bases match TRBD2. Germline assignment: CDR1 SGHRS and CDR2 YFSETQ. The CDR3 extends over 16 amino acids. J lost 4 bases, V lost 2 bases, and 8 bases had no gene match. In DNA, the CDR3 is TGCGCCAGCAGCTTCTTAGCGGGAGCCGGGGCAGATACGCAGTATTTT. Translating gives CASSFLAGAGADTQYF.

The rearrangement links TRBV5-1 to TRBJ2-3; possible D gene TRBD1, 6 bases. The CDR3 runs 14 residues. V dropped 3 bases and J dropped 4 bases, with 12 bases sitting between them. Germline values: CDR1 SGHRS, CDR2 YFSETQ. The CDR3 sequence is CASSSQGGSDTQYF. The CDR3 DNA sequence: TGCGCCAGCAGCTCACAGGGCGGATCAGATACGCAGTATTTT.

CDR3 in DNA: TGTGCCACCAGCAGGGGGAGAGAGGGCTCCTACGAGCAGTACTTC. This sequence encodes CATSRGREGSYEQYF. V and J are TRBV15 and TRBJ2-7; tentatively, D is TRBD2 (5 bases). Germline V gene lookup returns CDR1 LNHNV and CDR2 YYDKDF (reference sequence). The CDR3 has 15 amino acids. V gave up 3 bases and J gave up 0 bases, with 12 bases separating them.

The chain uses TRBV19 and TRBJ2-6; 11 nucleotides agree with TRBD1. Germline V CDR1 and CDR2: LNHDA, SQIVND (reference sequence). The CDR3 extends over 15 amino acids. V trimming: 8 bases; J trimming: 3 bases; junction bases outside the gene matches: 3. CDR3 residues: CASGQGAVGANVLTF. CDR3 nucleotides: TGTGCCAGTGGACAGGGGGCGGTTGGGGCCAACGTCCTGACTTTC. The variable domain in full, with the rest retrieved from reference TRBV19 and TRBJ2-6, is DGGITQSPKYLFRKEGQNVTLSCEQNLNHDAMYWYRQDPGQGLRLIYYSQIVNDFQKGDIAEGYSVSREKKESFPLTVTSAQKNPTAFYLCASGQGAVGANVLTFGAGSRLTVL.

The DNA for the CDR3 is TGTGCCAGCAGCCAACGGACAGGGCCATTTAATTCACCCCTCCACTTT. Residues: CASSQRTGPFNSPLHF. This chain joins TRBV7-8 and TRBJ1-6; 8 bases fit TRBD1. The CDR3 loop spans 16 amino acids. Germline CDR1 is SGHVS and CDR2 is FQNEAQ. Trimming removed 5 bases from V and 6 bases from J; junction bases left unmatched: 9.

This rearrangement joins TRBV2 to TRBJ1-1; D is uncertain. Trimming shortened V by 3 bases and J by 3 bases, and 11 bases separated the two germline ends. CDR1 is SNHLY and CDR2 is FYNNEI in the germline V gene. This CDR3 spans 14 amino acids. In nucleotides, the CDR3 is TGTGCCAGCAGTGACCCAGATCCATACACTGAAGCTTTCTTT. This encodes CASSDPDPYTEAFF.